The 14 T cell receptor beta chains below were found in one sample sequenced in a study of T cells in Graves' hyperthyroidism and ophthalmopathy. The source material, RNA transcripts, was used to amplify TCR beta CDR3 regions. With the HTBI primer set, the TCR CDR3 went through a first round of RT-PCR. A single record per CDR3 protein comes from TCRdb applying MiXCR to the multiplex PCR reads. The sample lists some 510,000 distinct CDR3 sequences, about half occurring once. The specimen sequenced was peripheral blood or thyroid tissue (not recorded which). These receptors were taken from a woman younger than 30 with Graves' hyperthyroidism.

This clonotype was counted at least ten times. The chain carries TRBV15 and TRBJ1-2; 7 bases fit TRBD1. CDR1 and CDR2 (germline): LNHNV, YYDKDF (reference sequence). The length of the CDR3 is 15 residues. Trimming took 3 bases from V and 7 from J; bases not matched to a gene: 11. DNA of the CDR3: TGTGCCACCAGCAGCGACCTGACAGGGAGTCGTGGCTACACCTTC. Protein product: CATSSDLTGSRGYTF.

The chain is built from TRBV24-1 and TRBJ2-5; 8 bases map to TRBD2. This CDR3 region has 15 residues. Germline CDR1 reads KGHDR; CDR2 reads SFDVKD. Trimming cost V 3 bases and J 5 bases; bases outside gene matches: 7. CDR3 loop: CATSDLAGGGETQYF. CDR3 in DNA: TGTGCCACCAGTGATCTCGCGGGAGGAGGGGAGACCCAGTACTTC.

This clonotype was counted many times. The rearrangement joins TRBV7-9 to TRBJ1-2; D is perhaps TRBD1 (6 bases). The CDR3 extends over 11 amino acids. With 5 bases removed from V and 8 bases from J, the gap between germline ends came to 9 bases. Germline values: CDR1 SEHNR, CDR2 FQNEAQ (reference sequence). The DNA for the CDR3 is TGTGCCAGCAGCGTAACAGGGGGCTACACCTTC. Translation: CASSVTGGYTF.

This clonotype appeared a few times. The chain is built from TRBV24-1 and TRBJ2-2; no definite D call. V was shortened by 7 bases and J by 5 bases, with 16 bases between the two germline ends. The CDR3 is 15 residues long. Germline values: CDR1 KGHDR, CDR2 SFDVKD. CDR3 in DNA: TGTGCCACCAGAAGTGGCGTTAAGGGTACCGGGGAGCTGTTTTTT. This encodes CATRSGVKGTGELFF.

This clonotype has a handful of counts. The chain couples TRBV9 to TRBJ2-3; D is undetermined. V was trimmed by 5 bases and J by 3 bases, leaving 4 bases between them. CDR1 and CDR2 (germline): SGDLS, YYNGEE. This CDR3 is built from 11 residues. The CDR3 region has the DNA TGTGCCAGCAGGGGGACAGATACGCAGTATTTT. Protein: CASRGTDTQYF.

This sequence joins TRBV20-1 and TRBJ2-7; TRBD2 agrees at 8 bases. CDR3 length: 15 residues. Trimming took 4 bases from V and 1 from J; bases not matched to a gene: 9. Germline V gene sequence: CDR1 DFQATT, CDR2 SNEGSKA (reference sequence). As DNA, the CDR3 is TGCAGTGCTATCCGGACTAGCAGTTTGTCCTACGAGCAGTACTTC. Translated, it gives CSAIRTSSLSYEQYF.

To note about this clonotype: Being one base from a much bigger clone, this may be a read error. The chain employs TRBV28 and TRBJ1-5; 9 bases align to TRBD1. Germline CDR1 and CDR2: MDHEN and SYDVKM. The ends lost 10 bases at V and 2 bases at J; junction bases unmatched: 18. This CDR3 contains 18 residues. The CDR3 sequence: CATSRAGQGEYGNQPQHF. The CDR3 coding sequence is TGTGCCACCAGCCGGGCGGGACAGGGTGAGTATGGCAATCAGCCCCAGCATTTT. Full variable domain (remainder filled in from reference TRBV28 and TRBJ1-5): DVKVTQSSRYLVKRTGEKVFLECVQDMDHENMFWYRQDPGLGLRLIYFSYDVKMKEKGDIPEGYSVSREKKERFSLILESASTNQTSMYLCATSRAGQGEYGNQPQHFGDGTRLSIL.

This clonotype occurred many times. V gene TRBV29-1 combines with J gene TRBJ2-7; 14 bases are shared with TRBD2. CDR1 and CDR2 (germline): SQVTM, ANQGSEA. The length of the CDR3 is 15 residues. Trimming at V came to 6 bases and at J to 3 bases, leaving 7 bases not matched to a gene. The CDR3 spells CSVLPGLAGDYEQYF. The CDR3 bases are TGCAGCGTCCTACCGGGACTAGCGGGAGACTACGAGCAGTACTTC.

This chain joins TRBV20-1 and TRBJ2-7, with a possible D match to TRBD2 (6 bases). Trimming cost V 1 base and J 6 bases, with 13 bases left between them. Germline V lookup: CDR1 DFQATT, CDR2 SNEGSKA (reference sequence). The CDR3 sequence is 13 residues long. The CDR3 coding sequence is TGCAGTGCTAGAGGGCAGCTGGGAGGCGAGCAGTACTTC. This encodes CSARGQLGGEQYF.

This clonotype was observed many times. V is TRBV6-5 and J is TRBJ1-5; the match to TRBD1 covers 7 bases. Looked up from germline, CDR1 is MNHEY and CDR2 is SVGAGI. Trimming at V came to 7 bases and at J to 8 bases, leaving 11 bases not matched to a gene. The CDR3 is 14 residues long. CDR3 region: CASTAGTDLKPQHF. The CDR3 DNA reads as TGTGCCAGCACCGCCGGGACAGACCTGAAGCCCCAGCATTTT.

This clonotype was seen repeatedly, ten times or more. An end of the junction does not agree with germline; a read error may underlie this. The V call is TRBV10-3, the J call TRBJ1-1; D is undetermined. This CDR3 comprises 13 residues. CDR1 is ENHRY, CDR2 SYGVKD, per germline. DNA for the CDR3: TGTGCCAGCAGTGAAGTCTATAACACTGAAGCTTTCTTT. This gives the protein CASSEVYNTEAFF.

The chain employs TRBV4-3 and TRBJ1-5; a weak D match, TRBD1 (5 bases). The V gene's germline CDR1 is LGHNA and CDR2 YSLEER. This CDR3 has 14 amino acids. With 4 bases removed from V and 8 bases from J, the gap between germline ends came to 15 bases. The CDR3 DNA reads TGCGCCAGCAGCCGAATCCAGGGTTCTGAGCCCCAGCATTTT. It yields the protein CASSRIQGSEPQHF.

The chain joins TRBV7-9 to TRBJ2-7; 13 nucleotides line up with TRBD2. Germline V gene sequence: CDR1 SEHNR, CDR2 FQNEAQ (reference sequence). V dropped 3 bases and J dropped 2; count of bases not matched to a gene: 4. The CDR3 consists of 16 residues. CDR3 sequence (DNA): TGTGCCAGCAGCTTTGGACTAGCGGGAGAGACCTACGAGCAGTACTTC. Protein: CASSFGLAGETYEQYF.

This clonotype was seen a few times. The chain combines TRBV12-3 or TRBV12-4 with TRBJ1-1; TRBD1 aligns across 10 bases. J lost 5 bases, V lost 6 bases, and 3 bases had no gene match. The CDR3 spans 13 residues. This chain's CDR3 is CASRWDRGTEAFF. The CDR3 DNA reads TGTGCCAGCAGATGGGACAGGGGAACTGAAGCTTTCTTT.